Listed here is a single T cell receptor (beta chain). Which antigen it targets is not known. It has no much larger one-base neighbor in the sample; base qualities were not kept. The data originate from a study of T-cell reconstitution after alpha-beta-depleted transplantation in children (dated by TCRdb to about 2016). In terms of the full investigation: T-cell immune reconstitution after TCRalphabeta/CD19-depleted allogeneic hematopoietic cell transplantation in children was quantitatively tracked in the study by means of TCR repertoire profiling.

The treatment or condition label for this specimen denotes: allogeneic hematopoietic cell transplantation with graft depleted of TCRalphabeta T cells and CD19 B cells. TCRalphabeta/CD19-depleted allogeneic hematopoietic cell grafts were given to the transplant recipients, all of whom were children. Study-wide findings and limitations: In some patients, high TCRbeta diversity at day 60 was attributed to recipient T cells and intrathymic progenitors that had survived conditioning. Hyperexpanded clone frequencies declined over subsequent months; after one year, T-cell counts and TCRbeta diversity were mostly attributed to newly produced T cells. The apparently early alphabetaT-cell count recovery about two months after transplant was reportedly dependent on only several hundred rapidly expanded clones derived from non-depleted graft cells.

The germline V gene sets CDR1 to SGHRS and CDR2 to YFSETQ. V gives up 4 bases and J gives up 4 bases, and the segment between their germline ends measures 11 bases. The CDR3 contains 13 residues, cysteine and phenylalanine counted. CDR3 DNA only is kept here, 39 bases in frame from base 1. The library was built by means of PCR. The reads were generated on an Illumina HiSeq 2500. Molecular barcoding was employed in the preparation of TCR libraries, with unique molecular identifiers being used to normalize TCRbeta repertoire quantification. TCRdb reran the public reads through fastp at Q25 and MiXCR, keeping productive beta chains. Rows with one shared CDR3 protein collapse into an entry with the most common genes and DNA. This sample holds about 580,000 distinct CDR3 sequences; roughly 30% were observed only once. The ten largest account for 36% of the sample.

The chain is made from TRBV5-1 and TRBJ1-1; TRBD1 could be the D gene, as 6 bases match. This clonotype originated in a boy in the first two years of life with Wiskott-Aldrich syndrome, due to receive a stem cell transplant. Sequenced here: PBMCs, sampled before TCRalphabeta/CD19-depleted stem cell transplant. For the CDR3, the sequence is CASSRVQGTEAFF. The DNA sequence is TGCGCCAGCAGCCGGGTACAGGGCACTGAAGCTTTCTTT.